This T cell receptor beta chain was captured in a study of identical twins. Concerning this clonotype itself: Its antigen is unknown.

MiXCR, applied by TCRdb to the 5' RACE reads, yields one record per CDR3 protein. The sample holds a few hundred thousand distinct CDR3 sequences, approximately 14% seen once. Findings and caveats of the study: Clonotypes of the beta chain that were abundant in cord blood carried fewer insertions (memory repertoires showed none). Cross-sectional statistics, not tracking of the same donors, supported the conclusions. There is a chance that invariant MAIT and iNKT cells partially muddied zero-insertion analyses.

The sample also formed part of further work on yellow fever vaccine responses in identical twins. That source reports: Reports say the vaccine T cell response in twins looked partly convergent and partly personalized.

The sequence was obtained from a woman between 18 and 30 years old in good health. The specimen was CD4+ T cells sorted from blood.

CDR3 loop: CASIRASVPNEQFF. DNA of the CDR3: TGTGCCAGCATAAGGGCTAGCGTCCCCAATGAGCAGTTCTTC. V gene TRBV6-1 combines with J gene TRBJ2-1, with TRBD2 as a possible D gene (6 bases). The germline gives CDR1 MNHNS, CDR2 SASEGT. Trimming pared 7 bases from V and 6 bases from J, leaving 16 bases between. This CDR3 has 14 residues.